Below are 2 T cell receptor beta chains sequenced from a single sample in a study of shared clonotypes between healthy human individuals. Repertoires were generated with immunoSEQ multiplex PCR, while TCRdb's copy carries only in-frame clones and drops some. The sample holds around 2.5 million clones, more than 85% seen once. Specimen: naive CD4+ T cells from PBMCs. Subset in this sample: CD45RA+ positively selected. Receptors were obtained from a man aged 18 to 35 in good health. Some clones in this sample may be carry-over from other donors' samples.

The chain carries TRBV28 and TRBJ2-6; 7 positions match TRBD1. Trimming removed 8 bases from V and 4 bases from J; junction bases left unmatched: 8. The CDR3 contains 15 residues. Germline V CDR1 and CDR2: MDHEN, SYDVKM. The CDR3 is CASGDRASGANVLTF. As DNA, the CDR3 is TGTGCCAGCGGAGACAGGGCCTCCGGGGCCAACGTCCTGACTTTC. Drawing the rest from reference TRBV28 and TRBJ2-6, the complete variable domain is DVKVTQSSRYLVKRTGEKVFLECVQDMDHENMFWYRQDPGLGLRLIYFSYDVKMKEKGDIPEGYSVSREKKERFSLILESASTNQTSMYLCASGDRASGANVLTFGAGSRLTVL.

The chain joins TRBV7-2 to TRBJ1-1, with 7 nucleotides matching TRBD1. With 0 bases clipped from V and 0 bases from J, the junction kept 7 bases outside the gene matches. This CDR3 has 17 residues. Germline loops: CDR1 SGHTA, CDR2 FQGNSA. The CDR3 bases are TGTGCCAGCAGCTTAGCTGGGACAGTAATAATGAACACTGAAGCTTTCTTT. Translating gives CASSLAGTVIMNTEAFF.